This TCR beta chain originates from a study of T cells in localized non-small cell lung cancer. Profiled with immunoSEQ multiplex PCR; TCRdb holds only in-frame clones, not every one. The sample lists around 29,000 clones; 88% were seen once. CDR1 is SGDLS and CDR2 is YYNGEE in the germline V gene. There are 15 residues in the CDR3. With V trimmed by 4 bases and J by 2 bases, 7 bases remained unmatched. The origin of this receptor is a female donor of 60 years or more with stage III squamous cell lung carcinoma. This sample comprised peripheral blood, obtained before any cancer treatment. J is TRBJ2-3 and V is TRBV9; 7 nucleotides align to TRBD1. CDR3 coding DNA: TGTGCCAGCAGCCCCAGGGGGTGGTTCACAGATACGCAGTATTTT. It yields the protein CASSPRGWFTDTQYF.